One sample yielded the 14 T cell receptor beta chains listed below, sequenced in a study of cytomegalovirus exposure and HLA in healthy donors. The PCR employed 60 Vbeta primers together with 13 Jbeta primers. Assay: immunoSEQ multiplex PCR; the TCRdb copy retains only in-frame clones and omits some. This sample has around 150,000 clones, with more than 75% found just once. Sequenced input: PBMCs. Receptors were obtained from a man aged 30-40 years in good health and CMV-seronegative.

The chain couples TRBV28 to TRBJ1-5; D is perhaps TRBD1 (5 bases). Trimming removed 5 bases at V and 7 bases at J, with 9 bases between. Germline CDR1 MDHEN, CDR2 SYDVKM. The CDR3 totals 12 residues. The DNA for the CDR3 is TGTGCCAGCAGTCAGGGCAGCCAGCCCCAGCATTTT. This gives the protein CASSQGSQPQHF.

The J gene is TRBJ2-7, the V gene TRBV19, with D unclear. Germline-derived CDR1 and CDR2 are LNHDA and SQIVND (reference sequence). The CDR3 is 13 amino acids. The ends were cut back, 6 bases at V and 0 bases at J, with 9 bases in the middle. The CDR3 protein is CASRSESSYEQYF. The CDR3 bases are TGTGCCAGTAGGTCCGAGAGCTCCTACGAGCAGTACTTC.

This clone has only one observation. CDR3 nucleotide sequence: TGTGCCAGCAGTTACCAGGGGGCAAGGGAGACCCAGTACTTC. This encodes CASSYQGARETQYF. The V call is TRBV6-5, the J call TRBJ2-5; TRBD1 agrees at 8 bases. The germline gives CDR1 MNHEY, CDR2 SVGAGI. The CDR3 runs to 14 residues. V shed 2 bases, J shed 5 bases, and the junction held 4 bases outside the gene matches.

The sample holds a few counts of this clone. The gene calls are TRBV19 and TRBJ1-4; no definite D call. This CDR3 spans 14 amino acids. The germline V and J ends were trimmed by 3 bases and 8 bases, with 13 bases remaining between them. Germline V gene data show CDR1 as LNHDA and CDR2 as SQIVND (reference sequence). CDR3 residues: CASSILYSEEKLFF. DNA of the CDR3: TGTGCCAGTAGTATCTTGTACAGTGAGGAAAAACTGTTTTTT.

V usage is TRBV6-5 and J usage is TRBJ2-1, with D maybe TRBD2 (6 bases). This CDR3 comprises 13 residues. Trimming shortened V by 7 bases and J by 7 bases, and 14 bases separated the two germline ends. In germline, CDR1 is MNHEY, CDR2 SVGAGI. CDR3 residues: CASKGLARNEQFF. In DNA form, the CDR3 reads TGTGCCAGCAAGGGTCTAGCGAGAAATGAGCAGTTCTTC.

The CDR3 reads CASSSHQTGIITEAFF. CDR3 sequence (DNA): TGTGCCAGCAGCTCTCACCAGACAGGGATTATCACTGAAGCTTTCTTT. The rearrangement uses TRBV7-6 and TRBJ1-1, with 7 bases that match TRBD1. CDR3 length: 16 residues. The germline V gene has CDR1 SGHVS and CDR2 FNYEAQ. V lost 4 bases to trimming and J lost 4 bases; unmatched junction nucleotides: 12.

The rearrangement joins TRBV28 to TRBJ1-2; 9 nucleotides match TRBD1. J gave up 8 bases and V 6 bases, and 16 bases lay outside the gene matches. There are 16 residues in the CDR3. CDR1 and CDR2 (germline): MDHEN, SYDVKM. This chain's CDR3 is CASSPPLGTGYQGYTF. The CDR3 DNA reads as TGTGCCAGCAGCCCACCGCTAGGGACAGGGTATCAGGGCTACACCTTC.

The rearrangement uses TRBV2 and TRBJ1-3; 9 positions match TRBD1. This CDR3 has 15 amino acids. V was clipped by 5 bases and J by 0 bases; unmatched bases: 2. Germline V gene sequence: CDR1 SNHLY, CDR2 FYNNEI. CDR3 coding DNA: TGTGCCAGCAGTCCGGGACAGGGCTCTGGAAACACCATATATTTT. Protein: CASSPGQGSGNTIYF.

This sequence joins TRBV28 and TRBJ2-1; TRBD2 matches 15 bases. The CDR3 contains 17 residues. V dropped 6 bases and J dropped 9; count of bases not matched to a gene: 12. CDR1 and CDR2 from the germline V gene are MDHEN and SYDVKM. CDR3 sequence: CASSGAGLAGGGGEQFF. The CDR3 coding sequence is TGTGCCAGCAGCGGGGCGGGACTAGCGGGAGGAGGAGGTGAGCAGTTCTTC.

The genes are TRBV5-1 and TRBJ2-2; 9 bases line up with TRBD2. Germline V lookup: CDR1 SGHRS, CDR2 YFSETQ. V shed 4 bases and J 4 bases; nucleotides not matched to a gene: 14. The CDR3 is made up of 18 amino acids. CDR3 coding DNA: TGCGCCAGCAGCGACCCTTTTGCGGGAGGGATCGGCACCGGGGAGCTGTTTTTT. Protein: CASSDPFAGGIGTGELFF.

The J gene is TRBJ1-4, the V gene TRBV19; tentatively, D is TRBD1 (6 bases). CDR1 is LNHDA, CDR2 SQIVND, per germline (reference sequence). The CDR3 loop spans 17 amino acids. Between the trimmed V and J ends, which lost 5 bases and 5 bases, there was a span of 21 bases. CDR3 nucleotides: TGTGCCAGTAGTGTAATCTACTCAGGGGAATCAAATGAAAAACTGTTTTTT. Residues: CASSVIYSGESNEKLFF.

The chain uses TRBV6-5 and TRBJ1-1; D possibly corresponds to TRBD1 (5 bases). Trimming left V 4 bases short and J 4 bases short, with 10 bases between. Germline CDR1 and CDR2: MNHEY and SVGAGI. The CDR3 has 13 residues. The CDR3 region is CASSFSQGTEAFF. CDR3 DNA: TGTGCCAGCAGTTTCTCTCAGGGCACTGAAGCTTTCTTT.

The CDR3 reads CASSLSPVNYGYTF. The CDR3 DNA follows: TGTGCCAGCAGTTTATCACCGGTTAACTATGGCTACACCTTC. This chain connects TRBV27 to TRBJ1-2; no clear D. This CDR3 spans 14 amino acids. With 0 bases removed from V and 1 base from J, the gap between germline ends came to 6 bases. Germline-derived CDR1 and CDR2 are MNHEY and SMNVEV (reference sequence).

V usage is TRBV19 and J usage is TRBJ2-4; tentatively, D is TRBD1 (6 bases). V was cut by 6 bases and J by 5 bases, with 11 bases left in between. CDR1 and CDR2 (germline): LNHDA, SQIVND (reference sequence). This CDR3 region has 13 residues. The CDR3 DNA sequence: TGTGCCAGTAGGGTACAGGGAGAAAACATTCAGTACTTC. Translation: CASRVQGENIQYF.